This is a list of T cell receptor beta chains from one sample in a study of T-cell reconstitution after alpha-beta-depleted transplantation in children. One entry per CDR3 protein, called by TCRdb with MiXCR from the PCR reads. The repertoire consists of tens of thousands of distinct CDR3 sequences, with roughly 5.2% occurring once and the leading ten covering approximately 17%. This material consisted of PBMCs, mostly from graft donor cells, taken 180 days after TCRalphabeta/CD19-depleted stem cell transplant. These receptors were obtained from a boy under three years old who had a stem cell transplant for acute myeloid leukemia, so the T cells may come from the graft donor. CDR3s include the opening cysteine and the closing phenylalanine or tryptophan. The D gene is left open where the match is weak. Rows give clone size only sometimes, using once, few, many, or a class for an expanded clone.

TRBJ1-1 many . TRBV20-1 CSARHTNTEAFF TGCAGTGCTAGACATACGAACACTGAAGCTTTCTTT
TRBJ1-4 many . TRBV6-5 CASSYEGQDHEKLFF TGTGCCAGCAGTTACGAAGGGCAGGACCATGAAAAACTGTTTTTT
TRBJ2-1 many TRBD2 TRBV7-9 CASSLERLAVHNEQFF TGTGCCAGCAGCTTAGAAAGACTAGCGGTCCACAATGAGCAGTTCTTC
TRBJ1-2 many . TRBV10-1 CASSESAGYGYTF TGCGCCAGCAGTGAGTCCGCAGGCTATGGCTACACCTTC
TRBJ2-7 many . TRBV12-3/TRBV12-4 CASKRSAGIYF TGTGCCAGCAAGCGGTCCGCAGGAATTTACTTC
TRBJ2-4 many . TRBV5-1 CASSGKTGEGDIQYF TGCGCCAGCAGCGGAAAGACAGGGGAGGGAGACATTCAGTACTTC
TRBJ1-5 many . TRBV28 CASSLFGTPYSNQPQHF TGTGCCAGCAGTTTATTCGGCACACCGTATAGCAATCAGCCCCAGCATTTT
TRBJ1-1 many . TRBV4-3 CASSQDGGHTEAFF TGCGCCAGCAGCCAAGACGGGGGCCACACTGAAGCTTTCTTT
TRBJ2-7 medium-sized TRBD1 TRBV7-9 CASSWGQGGYEQYF TGTGCCAGCAGCTGGGGACAGGGAGGCTACGAGCAGTACTTC
TRBJ1-5 many TRBD1 TRBV18 CASSPYLGTVNQPQHF TGTGCCAGCTCACCCTATTTAGGGACAGTAAATCAGCCCCAGCATTTT
TRBJ1-1 . . TRBV5-1 CASSFEGSTEAFF TGCGCCAGCAGCTTTGAAGGGAGCACTGAAGCTTTCTTT
TRBJ1-2 many TRBD1 TRBV14 CASSPSPGTGRYGYTF TGTGCCAGCAGCCCTAGTCCCGGGACAGGACGCTATGGCTACACCTTC
TRBJ1-3 . TRBD1 TRBV6-5 CASSFGQGKTGNSIYF TGCGCCAGCAGTTTCGGACAGGGAAAGACTGGAAACAGCATATATTTT
TRBJ2-2 many . TRBV10-3 CAISAGAWNGELFF TGTGCCATCAGTGCGGGGGCGTGGAACGGGGAGCTGTTTTTT
TRBJ2-7 many TRBD1 TRBV4-3 CASSHATGSEQYF TGCGCCAGCAGCCACGCGACAGGGTCCGAGCAGTACTTC
TRBJ2-7 many . TRBV7-2 CASSPWSYEQYF TGTGCCAGCAGCCCTTGGAGCTACGAGCAGTACTTC
TRBJ1-1 many TRBD1 TRBV4-2 CASSLETGGTEAFF TGTGCCAGCAGCCTGGAAACAGGGGGCACTGAAGCTTTCTTT
TRBJ1-2 many . TRBV27 CASSLVPPTYGYTF TGTGCCAGCAGTTTAGTCCCCCCTACCTATGGCTACACCTTC
TRBJ2-2 many TRBD1 TRBV15 CATSRSLTGTNTGELFF TGTGCCACCAGCAGATCCCTGACAGGGACGAACACCGGGGAGCTGTTTTTT
TRBJ1-1 many . TRBV20-1 CSARTEDRAFF TGCAGTGCTAGAACGGAGGATAGGGCTTTCTTT
TRBJ2-3 many . TRBV5-1 CASSLASLDTQYF TGCGCCAGCAGCTTGGCCTCGCTAGATACGCAGTATTTT
TRBJ2-1 many . TRBV4-3 CASSQEGTAYNEQFF TGCGCCAGCAGCCAAGAAGGAACGGCCTACAATGAGCAGTTCTTC
TRBJ1-5 many . TRBV12-3/TRBV12-4 CASSNLGQFLQGYQPQHF TGTGCCAGCAGCAACTTAGGACAGTTCCTGCAGGGCTATCAGCCCCAGCATTTT
TRBJ2-7 many TRBD2 TRBV7-8 CASSRGGGRAYEQYF TGTGCCAGCAGCCGCGGCGGGGGAAGGGCCTACGAGCAGTACTTC
TRBJ2-3 many TRBD2 TRBV7-2 CASRPGGPVDTQYF TGTGCCAGCAGGCCGGGGGGGCCAGTAGATACGCAGTATTTT
TRBJ2-3 many . TRBV4-1 CASSQGDSTDTQYF TGCGCCAGCAGCCAAGGGGACTCCACAGATACGCAGTATTTT
TRBJ2-1 many TRBD2 TRBV3-1 CASSLLAGHLYNEQFF TGTGCCAGCAGCCTCCTAGCGGGACATCTATACAATGAGCAGTTCTTC
TRBJ1-1 many . TRBV20-1 CSAAPPGTPTEAFF TGCAGTGCTGCCCCCCCCGGGACACCGACTGAAGCTTTCTTT
TRBJ2-3 many TRBD2 TRBV20-1 CSVLRDGGALDTQYF TGCAGTGTCCTCCGGGACGGGGGGGCTTTAGATACGCAGTATTTT
TRBJ2-7 many TRBD2 TRBV25-1 CASSESGGGAYEQYF TGTGCCAGCAGTGAATCGGGCGGGGGAGCCTACGAGCAGTACTTC
TRBJ1-4 . TRBD1 TRBV18 CASSPRTGMASDADPDEKLFF TGTGCCAGCTCACCAAGGACAGGTATGGCATCCGACGCCGATCCAGATGAAAAACTGTTTTTT
TRBJ2-7 . TRBD2 TRBV7-9 CASSQRGTLTSYEQYF TGTGCCAGCAGCCAGCGGGGAACATTAACCTCCTACGAGCAGTACTTC
TRBJ1-5 many . TRBV5-1 CASRADGGQPQHF TGCGCCAGCAGAGCGGATGGGGGTCAGCCCCAGCATTTT
TRBJ2-5 many . TRBV6-5 CASSLGRPVEWYQETQYF TGTGCCAGCAGTTTGGGCAGGCCTGTGGAGTGGTACCAAGAGACCCAGTACTTC
TRBJ1-1 many TRBD1 TRBV5-1 CASSLDGTGGTEAFF TGCGCCAGCAGCTTGGACGGGACAGGGGGAACTGAAGCTTTCTTT
TRBJ1-4 many TRBD1 TRBV20-1 CSARGWDRDGEKLFF TGCAGTGCTAGAGGATGGGACAGGGATGGTGAAAAACTGTTTTTT
TRBJ2-7 few . TRBV30 CAWSGDFYEQYF TGTGCCTGGAGTGGAGATTTCTACGAGCAGTACTTC
TRBJ2-3 many TRBD1 TRBV24-1 CATTIQGRAGDTQYF TGTGCCACCACTATACAGGGGCGAGCCGGAGATACGCAGTATTTT
TRBJ2-3 many TRBD1 TRBV6-1 CASPGTGDSTDTQYF TGTGCCAGTCCCGGGACAGGGGATAGCACAGATACGCAGTATTTT
TRBJ2-5 few . TRBV4-2 CASSQEVVRETQYF TGTGCCAGCAGCCAAGAGGTAGTGCGGGAGACCCAGTACTTC
TRBJ1-1 . TRBD1 TRBV20-1 CSARNGQAVNTEAFF TGCAGTGCTAGAAACGGACAGGCCGTGAACACTGAAGCTTTCTTT
TRBJ2-5 many . TRBV7-8 CASSPRRPVVRETQYF TGTGCCAGCAGCCCTCGGCGGCCAGTAGTACGTGAGACCCAGTACTTC
TRBJ2-3 many TRBD2 TRBV20-1 CSALTSGGTDTQYF TGCAGTGCGCTGACTAGCGGGGGCACAGATACGCAGTATTTT
TRBJ2-6 many . TRBV5-1 CASSLAHDGANVLTF TGCGCCAGCAGCTTGGCGCACGACGGGGCCAACGTCCTGACTTTC
TRBJ2-3 many TRBD1 TRBV7-2 CAETGRTDTQYF TGTGCCGAGACAGGGCGGACAGATACGCAGTATTTT
TRBJ1-2 many . TRBV6-1 CASSDYRALDYGYTF TGTGCCAGCAGTGATTACAGGGCCCTGGACTATGGCTACACCTTC
TRBJ2-5 many TRBD1 TRBV12-3/TRBV12-4 CASSLTRQGGETQYF TGTGCCAGCAGTTTAACCCGACAGGGGGGAGAGACCCAGTACTTC
TRBJ2-1 . TRBD2 TRBV5-1 CASSPPSGPSSYNEQFF TGCGCCAGCAGCCCCCCTAGCGGGCCAAGCTCCTACAATGAGCAGTTCTTC
TRBJ2-7 many TRBD1 TRBV11-3 CASSLDQGQGYFYEQYF TGTGCCAGCAGCTTAGATCAGGGACAGGGATACTTCTACGAGCAGTACTTC
TRBJ2-3 many TRBD2 TRBV7-2 CASSLSRTSGTDTQYF TGTGCCAGCAGCTTAAGCCGGACTAGCGGCACAGATACGCAGTATTTT
TRBJ2-1 many TRBD1 TRBV28 CASSYFPGQGDNEQFF TGTGCCAGCAGTTACTTCCCGGGACAGGGTGACAATGAGCAGTTCTTC